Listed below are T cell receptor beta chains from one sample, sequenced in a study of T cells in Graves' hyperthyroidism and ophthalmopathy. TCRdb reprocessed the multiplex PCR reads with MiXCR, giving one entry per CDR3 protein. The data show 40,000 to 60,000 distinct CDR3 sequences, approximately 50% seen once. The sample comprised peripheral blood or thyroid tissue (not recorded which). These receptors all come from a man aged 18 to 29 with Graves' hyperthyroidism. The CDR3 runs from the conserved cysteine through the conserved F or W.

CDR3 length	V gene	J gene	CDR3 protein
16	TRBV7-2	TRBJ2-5	CASSFSGTSGAETQYF
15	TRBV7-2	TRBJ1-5	CANGSTRGSNQPQHF
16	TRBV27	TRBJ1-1	CASSVSFGGLNTEAFF
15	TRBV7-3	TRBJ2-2	CASSFGLADTGELFF
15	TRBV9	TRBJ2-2	CASRRTGANTGELFF
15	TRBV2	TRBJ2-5	CASSEGQGLEETQYF
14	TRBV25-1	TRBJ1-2	CASSARPANYGYTF
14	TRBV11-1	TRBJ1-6	CASSSPGVNSPHHF
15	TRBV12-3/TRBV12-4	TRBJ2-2	CASRKMTVPTGELFF
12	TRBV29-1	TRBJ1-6	CSVGQGDSPLHF
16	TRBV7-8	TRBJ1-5	CASSPAGTGNNQPQHF
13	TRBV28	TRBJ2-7	CASRTGLQYEQYF
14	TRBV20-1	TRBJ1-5	CSASLGGPNQPQHF
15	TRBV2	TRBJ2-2	CASSADSSRTGELSF
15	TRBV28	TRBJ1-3	CASTDTGLSGDTVYF
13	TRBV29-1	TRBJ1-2	CSVNGQGDYGYTF
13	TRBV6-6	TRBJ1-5	CASSSHSNQPQHF
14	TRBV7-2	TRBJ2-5	CASSEPGGTDTQYF
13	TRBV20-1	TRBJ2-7	CSANSGTGYEQYF
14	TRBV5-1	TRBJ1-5	CASSVGVGNQPQHF
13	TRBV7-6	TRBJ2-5	CASSLDSNQPQYF
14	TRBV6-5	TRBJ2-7	CASSSGQGYYEQYF
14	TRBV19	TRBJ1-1	CASSIRVRDTEAFF
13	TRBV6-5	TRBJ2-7	CASGRGERYEQYF
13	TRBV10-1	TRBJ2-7	CASSESMRGEQYF
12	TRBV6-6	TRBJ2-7	CASSSRPGEQYF
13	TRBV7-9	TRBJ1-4	CASSFQGGEKLFF
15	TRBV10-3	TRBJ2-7	CAISDVTFSSYEQYF
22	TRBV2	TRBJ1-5	CASNLGVDLGTPRLYSNQPQHF
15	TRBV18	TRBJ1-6	CASSPDRGGNSPLHF
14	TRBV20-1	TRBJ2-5	CSARIAGGQETQYF
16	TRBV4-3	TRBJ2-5	CASSRLPDTLAETQYF
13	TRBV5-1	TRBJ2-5	CASSLQTQETQYF
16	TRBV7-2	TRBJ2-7	CASSLTRGQGAEEQYF
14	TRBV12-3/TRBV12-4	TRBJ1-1	CASSLARMNTEAFF
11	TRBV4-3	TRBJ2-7	CASSHWYEQYF
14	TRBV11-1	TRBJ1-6	CASSFVTGNSPLHF
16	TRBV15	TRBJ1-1	CAASSESKGGWTEAFF
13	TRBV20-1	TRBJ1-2	CSARGDRPYGYTF
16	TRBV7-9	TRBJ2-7	CASSPTSGSGTYEQYF
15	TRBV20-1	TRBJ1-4	CSARTTGSTNEKLFF
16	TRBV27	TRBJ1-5	CASSPHSGYSNQPQHF
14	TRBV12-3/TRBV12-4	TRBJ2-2	CASSWDRGSGELFF
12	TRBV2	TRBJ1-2	CASSDRRLGYTF
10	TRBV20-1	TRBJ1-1	CSASQSEAFF
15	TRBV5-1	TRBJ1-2	CASSLAWTGDYGYTF
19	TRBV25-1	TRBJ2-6	CASSDRSGTTNSGANVLTF
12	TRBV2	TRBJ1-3	CASTENGNTIYF
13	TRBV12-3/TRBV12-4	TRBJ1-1	CASTLKGNTEAFF
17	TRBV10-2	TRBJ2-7	CASSNPGQASLSYEQYF
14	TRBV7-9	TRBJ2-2	CASNPGILIGELFF